A selection of T cell receptor beta chains follows, all from one sample in a study of shared clonotypes between healthy human individuals. TCRdb's table, derived via immunoSEQ multiplex PCR, lists solely in-frame clones and lacks some. Altogether 800,000 or so clones are present, approximately 96% being singletons, with the ten largest covering around 0.25%. Sequences were obtained from naive CD8+ T cells sorted from blood. Receptors originate from a man aged 30 to 45 in good health. CDR3s include the opening cysteine and the closing phenylalanine or tryptophan. D genes are given only for firm matches. Only part of the rows carry a size: once, few, many, or a class if the clone is expanded.

d_gene	abundance	v_gene	j_gene	CDR3aa	CDR3nt
TRBD2	-	TRBV7-2	TRBJ2-3	CASSSIAGVDGDTQYF	TGTGCCAGCAGCTCAATAGCGGGAGTGGATGGAGATACGCAGTATTTT
-	-	TRBV11-2	TRBJ2-7	CASSLHGQGGYEQYF	TGTGCCAGCAGCTTACATGGACAGGGAGGGTACGAGCAGTACTTC
-	-	TRBV29-1	TRBJ2-1	CSASGGSTRSDEQFF	TGCAGCGCGTCGGGGGGCAGTACAAGGTCCGATGAGCAGTTCTTC
TRBD1	-	TRBV4-1	TRBJ2-7	CASKERGTGPYEQYF	TGCGCCAGCAAGGAACGAGGGACAGGGCCATACGAGCAGTACTTC
-	-	TRBV15	TRBJ2-2	CATSSLGQANTGELFF	TGTGCCACCAGCAGCCTAGGGCAAGCGAACACCGGGGAGCTGTTTTTT
TRBD2	-	TRBV18	TRBJ2-3	CASWTSPYTQYF	TGTGCCAGCTGGACTAGCCCCTATACGCAGTATTTT
TRBD2	-	TRBV5-1	TRBJ2-2	CASSQGLAGVHVTGELFF	TGCGCCAGCAGCCAAGGACTAGCGGGAGTACATGTCACCGGGGAGCTGTTTTTT
TRBD2	-	TRBV18	TRBJ2-7	CASSPTSGGSYEQYF	TGTGCCAGCTCACCCACTAGCGGGGGATCCTACGAGCAGTACTTC
-	-	TRBV28	TRBJ2-1	CASTHFGTPLSVRNEQFF	TGTGCCAGCACACACTTCGGGACTCCCTTATCAGTCCGGAATGAGCAGTTCTTC
TRBD1	-	TRBV16	TRBJ1-1	CASSHLTGGTEAFF	TGTGCCAGCAGCCACCTGACAGGGGGTACTGAAGCTTTCTTT
TRBD2	few	TRBV27	TRBJ2-5	CASSLSPSGQETQYF	TGTGCCAGCAGTTTATCACCTAGCGGCCAAGAGACCCAGTACTTC
TRBD1	-	TRBV2	TRBJ2-4	CASRTGDKNIQYF	TGTGCCAGCAGGACAGGGGACAAAAACATTCAGTACTTC
TRBD1	-	TRBV11-2	TRBJ2-5	CASSSTGGAEETQYF	TGTGCCAGCAGCTCGACAGGGGGCGCCGAAGAGACCCAGTACTTC
-	-	TRBV28	TRBJ2-5	CASSGDGQETQYF	TGTGCCAGCAGTGGTGACGGGCAAGAGACCCAGTACTTC
TRBD2	-	TRBV2	TRBJ2-1	CASSGVAGFVNEQFF	TGTGCCAGCAGCGGAGTAGCGGGATTCGTGAATGAGCAGTTCTTC
TRBD1	-	TRBV7-9	TRBJ1-4	CASSPQGQGLNEKLFF	TGTGCCAGCAGCCCACAAGGACAGGGCCTCAATGAAAAACTGTTTTTT
-	once	TRBV9	TRBJ2-1	CASSPTRNEQFF	TGTGCCAGCAGCCCCACCCGCAATGAGCAGTTCTTC
-	-	TRBV7-8	TRBJ2-1	CASSLDLEQFF	TGTGCCAGCAGCTTAGATCTAGAGCAGTTCTTC
-	-	TRBV27	TRBJ2-7	CASSSWDTSYEQYF	TGTGCCAGCAGTTCGTGGGACACCTCCTACGAGCAGTACTTC
-	-	TRBV9	TRBJ2-5	CASRSAYQETQYF	TGTGCCAGTCGCTCGGCGTACCAAGAGACCCAGTACTTC
TRBD1	-	TRBV10-3	TRBJ1-2	CAIWTGRANYGYTF	TGTGCCATCTGGACAGGAAGAGCTAACTATGGCTACACCTTC
-	-	TRBV2	TRBJ2-1	CATTEQFF	TGTGCCACCACGGAGCAGTTCTTC
TRBD2	-	TRBV4-1	TRBJ2-3	CASSHGLAGVATHTDTQYF	TGCGCCAGCAGCCATGGACTAGCGGGAGTTGCGACTCACACAGATACGCAGTATTTT
-	-	TRBV29-1	TRBJ2-7	CSAEGLDSSGEQYF	TGCAGCGCCGAAGGTTTGGACAGTAGTGGCGAGCAGTACTTC
TRBD1	-	TRBV9	TRBJ2-1	CASSDEGQGASEQFF	TGTGCCAGCAGCGACGAGGGGCAGGGGGCGAGTGAGCAGTTCTTC
-	-	TRBV2	TRBJ1-3	CASSDYRAGGNTIYF	TGTGCCAGCAGTGATTACCGAGCAGGGGGAAACACCATATATTTT
TRBD2	once	TRBV7-6	TRBJ2-7	CASSFAAGGEQYF	TGTGCCAGCAGCTTCGCGGCGGGGGGCGAGCAGTACTTC
TRBD2	-	TRBV7-9	TRBJ2-7	CASSLAAWGVAGEQGEQYF	TGTGCCAGCAGCTTAGCGGCGTGGGGGGTAGCGGGAGAACAGGGCGAGCAGTACTTC
-	-	TRBV27	TRBJ2-7	CASSPLAGTGDEQYF	TGTGCCAGCAGTCCTCTGGCGGGAACTGGAGACGAGCAGTACTTC
TRBD2	-	TRBV27	TRBJ2-7	CASSLAAGGYEQYF	TGTGCCAGCAGTTTAGCAGCGGGGGGCTACGAGCAGTACTTC
TRBD2	-	TRBV7-8	TRBJ2-1	CASSALADDPRRTYNEQFF	TGTGCCAGCAGCGCTCTAGCGGATGACCCGAGGAGAACCTACAATGAGCAGTTCTTC
TRBD1	-	TRBV6-5	TRBJ2-5	CASSYSTGGGGETQYF	TGTGCCAGCAGTTATTCGACAGGGGGCGGGGGAGAGACCCAGTACTTC
TRBD1	few	TRBV2	TRBJ1-4	CASSEALSGQVLEKLFF	TGTGCCAGCAGTGAAGCGCTTTCGGGACAGGTCCTTGAAAAACTGTTTTTT
TRBD2	-	TRBV5-1	TRBJ2-1	CASSLRLAGVIYNEQFF	TGCGCCAGCAGCCTAAGACTAGCGGGAGTGATCTACAATGAGCAGTTCTTC
-	-	TRBV7-9	TRBJ1-1	CASSLKLAGDTEAFF	TGTGCCAGCAGCTTAAAACTCGCGGGAGACACTGAAGCTTTCTTT
-	-	TRBV19	TRBJ2-7	CASTQDNSYEQYF	TGTGCCAGTACACAGGACAACTCCTACGAGCAGTACTTC